This T cell receptor (beta chain) was sequenced for a study of T cell repertoires in cytomegalovirus infection. As for the study in general: Matching HLA type and CMV infection were both indicated by public TCR beta signatures. Study outcomes and limitations: CMV carriers having the relevant HLA were flagged by cumulative public TCR beta family frequency. Predominance within the ex vivo response was attributable to HLA-C-restricted CMV-specific TCR beta clonotypes.

Details on this clonotype: Its antigen is unknown.

Trimming cost V 4 bases and J 1 base, with 10 bases left between them. This CDR3 has 13 amino acids. Germline lookup yields CDR1 GTSNPN and CDR2 SVGIG (reference sequence). TCRdb independently ran MiXCR on the reads; one entry per CDR3 protein. This sample has a few hundred thousand distinct CDR3 sequences, with about 25% found just once. The chain recombines TRBV30 with TRBJ1-1; D uncertain. The sequencing sample was made of PBMCs. The receptor was isolated from a human donor in good health (CMV status not recorded). Some clones in this sample may be carry-over from other donors' samples. In DNA form, the CDR3 reads TGTGCCTGGACGAAGGCAGGGAACACTGAAGCTTTCTTT. Translating it yields CAWTKAGNTEAFF.